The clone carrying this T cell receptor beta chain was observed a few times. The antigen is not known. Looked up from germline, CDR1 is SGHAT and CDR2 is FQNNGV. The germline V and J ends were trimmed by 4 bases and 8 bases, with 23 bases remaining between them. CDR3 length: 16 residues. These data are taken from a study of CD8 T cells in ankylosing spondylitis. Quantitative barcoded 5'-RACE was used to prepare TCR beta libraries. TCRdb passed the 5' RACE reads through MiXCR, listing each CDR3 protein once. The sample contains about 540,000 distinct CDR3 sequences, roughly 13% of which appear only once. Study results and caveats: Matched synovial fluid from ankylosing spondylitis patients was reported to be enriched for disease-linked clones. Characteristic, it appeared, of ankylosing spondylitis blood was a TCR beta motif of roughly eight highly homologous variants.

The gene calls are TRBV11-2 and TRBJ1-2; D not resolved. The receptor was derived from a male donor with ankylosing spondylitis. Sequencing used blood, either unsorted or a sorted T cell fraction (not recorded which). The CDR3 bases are TGTGCCAGCAGCTCCACCGAGGGCGTAAGGGCGAGAGGCTACACCTTC. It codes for CASSSTEGVRARGYTF.